The 29 T cell receptor beta chains below all came from one sample that was sequenced in a study of blood T cell repertoires in COVID-19. Clones were read by immunoSEQ multiplex PCR, and TCRdb kept only the in-frame ones, dropping some. The sample lists approximately 350,000 clones, around 90% seen once, with more than 3% in the top ten. Sequencing was done on a sample of peripheral blood. The receptor source for this set is a woman aged 18-35 years who had recovered from COVID-19.

V is TRBV19 and J is TRBJ1-1, with TRBD1 as a possible D gene (5 bases). Germline V gene lookup returns CDR1 LNHDA and CDR2 SQIVND (reference sequence). This CDR3 spans 14 amino acids. The V end lost 1 base, the J end lost 3 bases, and 9 bases lay between the germline ends. The CDR3 DNA reads TGTGCCAGTAGTATAGGGGGCGGGGACACTGAAGCTTTCTTT. This codes for CASSIGGGDTEAFF.

The gene calls are TRBV5-1 and TRBJ2-3, with 9 bases matching TRBD2. The CDR3 has 16 residues. After removal of 1 base from V and 3 bases from J, the junction contained 6 bases not matched to a gene. Germline V CDR1 and CDR2: SGHRS, YFSETQ. This chain's CDR3 is CASSLSLAGSTDTQYF. The CDR3 region has the DNA TGCGCCAGCAGCTTGTCCCTAGCGGGGTCGACAGATACGCAGTATTTT. Full variable domain (missing parts from reference TRBV5-1 and TRBJ2-3): KAGVTQTPRYLIKTRGQQVTLSCSPISGHRSVSWYQQTPGQGLQFLFEYFSETQRNKGNFPGRFSGRQFSNSRSEMNVSTLELGDSALYLCASSLSLAGSTDTQYFGPGTRLTVL.

V gene TRBV19 combines with J gene TRBJ2-5; D remains ambiguous. Germline-derived CDR1 and CDR2 are LNHDA and SQIVND (reference sequence). V gave up 6 bases and J gave up 2 bases, with 10 bases separating them. The CDR3 extends over 13 amino acids. CDR3 sequence (DNA): TGTGCCAGTAGGGCTCATTGGCAAGAGACCCAGTACTTC. It specifies CASRAHWQETQYF.

This chain links TRBV3-1 (or the pseudogene TRBV3-2) with TRBJ1-2; D ambiguous. CDR3 length: 15 amino acids. Trimming pared 2 bases from V and 4 bases from J, leaving 14 bases between. Germline values: CDR1 LGHDT, CDR2 YNNKEL (reference sequence). CDR3 DNA: TGTGCCAGCAGCCAAACGACTATTAGGAGCTATGGCTACACCTTC. It specifies CASSQTTIRSYGYTF.

The chain links TRBV7-9 to TRBJ1-2; tentative D call: TRBD1 (6 bases). V was cut by 3 bases and J by 2 bases, with 16 bases left in between. The length of the CDR3 is 16 residues. The germline V gene has CDR1 SEHNR and CDR2 FQNEAQ (reference sequence). The CDR3 sequence: CASSFRGLQRNYGYTF. The CDR3 nucleotides are TGTGCCAGCAGCTTCAGGGGCCTCCAAAGAAACTATGGCTACACCTTC. Based on the CDR3 plus reference TRBV7-9 and TRBJ1-2, the full variable domain is DTGVSQNPRHKITKRGQNVTFRCDPISEHNRLYWYRQTLGQGPEFLTYFQNEAQLEKSRLLSDRFSAERPKGSFSTLEIQRTEQGDSAMYLCASSFRGLQRNYGYTFGSGTRLTVV.

The rearrangement links TRBV5-5 to TRBJ1-5; 12 positions agree with TRBD1. V dropped 0 bases and J dropped 6; count of bases not matched to a gene: 4. CDR3 length: 16 amino acids. Germline CDR1 is SGHKS and CDR2 is YYEKEE (reference sequence). The CDR3 nucleotides read TGTGCCAGCAGCTTGGGGGACAGGGGGCATATTCAGCCCCAGCATTTT. Amino acid sequence: CASSLGDRGHIQPQHF.

This chain joins TRBV11-2 and TRBJ1-1, with 9 bases aligning to TRBD1. Germline lookup yields CDR1 SGHAT and CDR2 FQNNGV. V shed 3 bases, J shed 1 base, and the junction held 6 bases outside the gene matches. There are 16 residues in the CDR3. Here the CDR3 DNA reads TGTGCCAGCAGCTTCCGCCCGGGACAGGGGAACACTGAAGCTTTCTTT. Translation gives CASSFRPGQGNTEAFF.

This clone was detected a few times. The CDR3 region is CASRAFLGGNGYTF. The CDR3 DNA reads TGTGCCAGCAGGGCTTTCTTGGGAGGGAATGGCTACACCTTC. The rearrangement uses TRBV2 and TRBJ1-2; D uncertain. Trimming pared 6 bases from V and 6 bases from J, leaving 17 bases between. The CDR3 is 14 amino acids. The V gene's germline CDR1 is SNHLY and CDR2 FYNNEI.

This clone has a handful of counts. The rearrangement links TRBV10-3 to TRBJ1-1, with TRBD1 as a possible D gene (5 bases). The CDR3 spans 14 residues. V lost 3 bases and J lost 5, with 13 bases in between. Looked up from germline, CDR1 is ENHRY and CDR2 is SYGVKD. CDR3 sequence reads: CAISDLAGLTEAFF. CDR3 coding DNA: TGTGCCATCAGTGATCTCGCAGGGTTGACTGAAGCTTTCTTT.

The chain joins TRBV5-4 to TRBJ1-2; TRBD1 matches 8 bases. Germline CDR1 is SGHNT and CDR2 is YYREEE (reference sequence). Trimming removed 4 bases from V and 4 bases from J; junction bases left unmatched: 3. The CDR3 length is 13 residues. Here the CDR3 reads CASSTGTGYGYTF. CDR3 in DNA: TGTGCCAGCAGCACCGGGACAGGCTATGGCTACACCTTC.

The rearrangement joins TRBV9 to TRBJ1-2, with 8 nucleotides matching TRBD1. J lost 5 bases, V lost 3 bases, and 9 bases had no gene match. Germline V CDR1 and CDR2: SGDLS, YYNGEE. The length of the CDR3 is 15 residues. CDR3 sequence: CASSETRDRYYGYTF. DNA for the CDR3: TGTGCCAGCAGCGAAACCCGGGACAGGTATTATGGCTACACCTTC.

DNA of the CDR3: TGTGCCTGGAGTCCGTCGCCTTTGCGAAAACTGTTTTTT. The encoded protein is CAWSPSPLRKLFF. The chain recombines TRBV30 with TRBJ1-4; no clear D. V gave up 2 bases and J gave up 10 bases, with 14 bases separating them. The CDR3 is 13 residues long. In germline, CDR1 is GTSNPN, CDR2 SVGIG (reference sequence).

The genes are TRBV19 and TRBJ1-5; unclear D gene. Germline CDR1 is LNHDA and CDR2 is SQIVND (reference sequence). This CDR3 spans 12 amino acids. Trimming took off 6 bases at V and 5 bases at J, with 8 bases between the two ends. CDR3 sequence: CASSYSYQPQHF. The CDR3 DNA follows: TGTGCCAGTAGCTACAGCTATCAGCCCCAGCATTTT.

The rearrangement links TRBV5-1 to TRBJ2-4; TRBD2 might be the D (5 bases). The CDR3 extends over 13 amino acids. V lost 4 bases and J 8 bases, leaving 13 bases between the germline ends. Germline CDR1 reads SGHRS; CDR2 reads YFSETQ. In DNA form, the CDR3 reads TGCGCCAGCAGCCCCCCAGACTATGACATTCAGTACTTC. It is translated as CASSPPDYDIQYF.

V is TRBV7-9 and J is TRBJ1-4; tentatively, D is TRBD1 (5 bases). Germline assignment: CDR1 SEHNR and CDR2 FQNEAQ (reference sequence). The CDR3 is made up of 16 amino acids. Trimming left V 1 base short and J 7 bases short, with 16 bases between. DNA for the CDR3: TGTGCCAGCAGCTTAGGGTTGGGGCTGCGGGGTGAAAAACTGTTTTTT. Translation gives CASSLGLGLRGEKLFF.

This rearrangement joins TRBV13 to TRBJ1-1; D possibly corresponds to TRBD1 (5 bases). V lost 4 bases and J lost 1, with 19 bases in between. The CDR3 is 17 amino acids. Germline V gene sequence: CDR1 PRHDT, CDR2 FYEKMQ (reference sequence). In DNA, the CDR3 is TGTGCCAGCAGCTCCGGGCAGGGTTTCTTTCAGAACACTGAAGCTTTCTTT. Its translation is CASSSGQGFFQNTEAFF.

The gene calls are TRBV10-2 and TRBJ1-5; a weak D match, TRBD1 (6 bases). The germline CDR1 and CDR2 sequences are WSHSY and SAAADI. Trimming pared 3 bases from V and 8 bases from J, leaving 11 bases between. The CDR3 sequence is 13 residues long. The CDR3 nucleotides read TGCGCCAGCAGTGATATCAGGGGAAAGCCCCAGCATTTT. Translated, it gives CASSDIRGKPQHF.

The J gene is TRBJ2-3, the V gene TRBV12-5, with D tentatively TRBD2 (5 bases). With 0 bases removed from V and 4 bases from J, the gap between germline ends came to 11 bases. CDR1 LGHNT and CDR2 FRNRAP come from the germline V gene. The CDR3 is made up of 15 amino acids. This CDR3 reads CASGLVPGAADTQYF. The CDR3, as DNA: TGTGCTAGTGGTTTGGTACCCGGAGCGGCAGATACGCAGTATTTT.

CDR3 DNA sequence: TGCGCCAGCAGTGAAAGGCTAGCGGGGGAGCAGTTCTTC. Translating it yields CASSERLAGEQFF. The rearrangement uses TRBV10-1 and TRBJ2-1, with 9 nucleotides matching TRBD2. From germline, CDR1 is WNHNN and CDR2 SYGVQD (reference sequence). The CDR3 covers 13 residues. Unmatched junction bases numbered 4, after V lost 3 bases and J lost 10 bases.

The chain employs TRBV5-1 and TRBJ2-2, with D uncertain. Germline CDR1 is SGHRS and CDR2 is YFSETQ. V shed 5 bases and J shed 1 base, with 9 bases lying between them. This CDR3 is 14 amino acids long. Written as DNA, the CDR3 is TGCGCCAGCAGGGCCACCCTGAACACCGGGGAGCTGTTTTTT. As protein: CASRATLNTGELFF. Full variable domain (rest looked up from reference TRBV5-1 and TRBJ2-2): KAGVTQTPRYLIKTRGQQVTLSCSPISGHRSVSWYQQTPGQGLQFLFEYFSETQRNKGNFPGRFSGRQFSNSRSEMNVSTLELGDSALYLCASRATLNTGELFFGEGSRLTVL.

This chain joins TRBV5-1 and TRBJ1-4; maybe TRBD1 (6 bases). The CDR3 sequence is 16 residues long. Germline assignment: CDR1 SGHRS and CDR2 YFSETQ. The ends were cut back, 3 bases at V and 4 bases at J, with 16 bases in the middle. Here the CDR3 DNA reads TGCGCCAGCAGCTGGTCCGGGGACAACCATAATGAAAAACTGTTTTTT. It translates to CASSWSGDNHNEKLFF. Filled out from reference TRBV5-1 and TRBJ1-4, the complete variable domain reads KAGVTQTPRYLIKTRGQQVTLSCSPISGHRSVSWYQQTPGQGLQFLFEYFSETQRNKGNFPGRFSGRQFSNSRSEMNVSTLELGDSALYLCASSWSGDNHNEKLFFGSGTQLSVL.

The chain links TRBV4-3 to TRBJ1-4; D is undetermined. In germline, CDR1 is LGHNA, CDR2 YSLEER. This CDR3 is built from 16 residues. The germline V and J ends were trimmed by 1 base and 2 bases, with 11 bases remaining between them. CDR3 sequence: CASSQAPAGTNEKLFF. Written as DNA, the CDR3 is TGCGCCAGCAGCCAAGCACCGGCGGGGACTAATGAAAAACTGTTTTTT.

This clone was seen just once. This chain connects TRBV7-2 to TRBJ2-5; the D gene is possibly TRBD2 (7 bases). With 4 bases removed from V and 2 bases from J, the gap between germline ends came to 14 bases. Germline V lookup: CDR1 SGHTA, CDR2 FQGNSA. CDR3 size: 15 residues. Written as DNA, the CDR3 is TGTGCCAGCAGCTCAGGACTAGGGGGTCAAGAGACCCAGTACTTC. It codes for CASSSGLGGQETQYF.

This sequence joins TRBV6-5 and TRBJ2-2; 7 bases map to TRBD1. The CDR3 is 15 amino acids. V was clipped by 0 bases and J by 5 bases; unmatched bases: 3. Germline V gene lookup returns CDR1 MNHEY and CDR2 SVGAGI. The CDR3 bases are TGTGCCAGCAGTTACTCGAGGGGGCCAACCGGGGAGCTGTTTTTT. This translates into CASSYSRGPTGELFF.

CDR3 in DNA: TGTGCCAGCAGACGCGGGGGCCTCACAGATACGCAGTATTTT. This translates into CASRRGGLTDTQYF. V gene TRBV2 combines with J gene TRBJ2-3; D is possibly TRBD2 (7 bases). V lost 6 bases to trimming and J lost 2 bases, with 12 bases between them. CDR3 size: 14 residues. Germline V lookup: CDR1 SNHLY, CDR2 FYNNEI.

The CDR3 region is CASITRAGDSPLHF. Here the CDR3 DNA reads TGTGCCAGCATTACCCGGGCCGGGGATTCACCCCTCCACTTT. The gene calls are TRBV6-5 and TRBJ1-6; D unclear. CDR3 length equals 14 residues. Trimming removed 7 bases at V and 8 bases at J, with 15 bases between. The V gene's germline CDR1 is MNHEY and CDR2 SVGAGI.

The J gene is TRBJ1-5, the V gene TRBV7-2; TRBD1 is a possible D gene (5 bases). The germline CDR1 and CDR2 sequences are SGHTA and FQGNSA. The CDR3 loop spans 18 amino acids. The ends were cut back, 0 bases at V and 6 bases at J, with 21 bases in the middle. Here the CDR3 reads CASSLAHTLTVGGQPQHF. The DNA of the CDR3 is TGTGCCAGCAGCTTAGCGCACACCCTGACAGTTGGTGGTCAGCCCCAGCATTTT.

This clone has a single count. The chain combines TRBV9 with TRBJ2-1, with TRBD2 identical over 12 bases. This CDR3 has 17 residues. V gave up 3 bases and J gave up 3 bases; unmatched junction bases: 7. Germline CDR1 reads SGDLS; CDR2 reads YYNGEE. The CDR3 reads CASSEGTSGQVYNEQFF. For the CDR3, the DNA is TGTGCCAGCAGCGAAGGGACTAGCGGGCAAGTCTACAATGAGCAGTTCTTC.

The chain uses TRBV6-5 and TRBJ1-5, with a possible D match to TRBD1 (5 bases). The V gene lost 0 bases and the J gene lost 4 bases, with 10 bases spanning the gap. The CDR3 runs to 15 residues. Germline CDR1 is MNHEY and CDR2 is SVGAGI. CDR3 nucleotides: TGTGCCAGCAGTTACTCGATCCCAGGGAATCAGCCCCAGCATTTT. Protein product: CASSYSIPGNQPQHF.